These 14 T cell receptor beta chains share one sample of origin, sequenced in a study of low-dose radiotherapy and immunotherapy resistance in tumors. Time point indicated: before trial treatment. TCR amplification ran approximately 20 PCR cycles using constant-region and V-primer adapter primers. TCRdb fed the reads into MiXCR, producing one record per CDR3 protein. The table includes some 45,000 distinct CDR3 sequences, approximately 12% detected once. Source: PBMCs, taken before treatment. The receptor set was obtained from a female donor with ovarian cancer.

This clonotype was seen many times. J is TRBJ2-1 and V is TRBV5-1, with no clear D. The CDR3 has 14 amino acids. V lost 7 bases to trimming and J lost 0 bases, with 11 bases between them. The germline V gene encodes CDR1 SGHRS and CDR2 YFSETQ. The chain's CDR3 is CASYGASSYNEQFF. CDR3 coding DNA: TGCGCCAGCTACGGAGCAAGCTCCTACAATGAGCAGTTCTTC.

This CDR3 reads CASSHLGESTGNTIYF. The CDR3 DNA reads TGTGCCAGCAGCCACTTGGGGGAGTCCACTGGAAACACCATATATTTT. The chain joins TRBV7-8 to TRBJ1-3, with a possible D match to TRBD1 (5 bases). Germline-derived CDR1 and CDR2 are SGHVS and FQNEAQ. There are 16 residues in the CDR3. Between the trimmed V and J ends, which lost 5 bases and 2 bases, there was a span of 16 bases.

In its sample, this clonotype was seen many times. The chain employs TRBV2 and TRBJ1-2, with 7 positions matching TRBD1. This CDR3 has 13 residues. Looked up from germline, CDR1 is SNHLY and CDR2 is FYNNEI. V dropped 6 bases and J dropped 4; count of bases not matched to a gene: 5. Written as DNA, the CDR3 is TGTGCCAGCAGCGAGGACAGGACCTATGGCTACACCTTC. It is translated as CASSEDRTYGYTF.

This clonotype was counted many times. The chain links TRBV5-1 to TRBJ1-6; the D is unclear. V shed 1 base and J shed 5 bases, with 7 bases lying between them. Germline V lookup: CDR1 SGHRS, CDR2 YFSETQ. The CDR3 is 14 amino acids. DNA of the CDR3: TGCGCCAGCAGCTTGATGGTGGATAATTCACCCCTCCACTTT. This encodes CASSLMVDNSPLHF.

Comments on this clonotype: The junction does not match germline at one end; this may be a read error. The chain uses TRBV5-1 and TRBJ2-1, with TRBD1 identical over 9 bases. The CDR3 is made up of 15 amino acids. Germline V gene data show CDR1 as SGHRS and CDR2 as YFSETQ. The CDR3 loop is CVSSQGQGPYNEQFF. In DNA, the CDR3 is TGCGTCAGCAGCCAAGGACAGGGGCCCTACAATGAGCAGTTCTTC.

This clonotype was detected ten times or more. The chain carries TRBV28 and TRBJ2-7; TRBD2 might be the D (5 bases). Trimming shortened V by 6 bases and J by 0 bases, and 18 bases separated the two germline ends. CDR1 and CDR2 (germline): MDHEN, SYDVKM. The CDR3 is made up of 16 amino acids. CDR3 DNA: TGTGCCAGCAGGTCCGGGGTCCCCAGGAGCTCCTACGAGCAGTACTTC. It encodes CASRSGVPRSSYEQYF.

This clonotype showed up just a few times. The chain has TRBV2 and TRBJ2-3; TRBD2 matches 7 bases. The CDR3 covers 14 residues. The junction had 6 bases not matched to a gene; V was cut back by 8 bases and J by 1 base. The germline CDR1 and CDR2 sequences are SNHLY and FYNNEI. The CDR3 sequence: CASRASGRTDTQYF. In DNA form, the CDR3 reads TGTGCCAGCCGGGCTAGCGGACGCACAGATACGCAGTATTTT.

Sample share makes this clonotype medium-sized. The rearrangement uses TRBV28 and TRBJ1-3; D is unclear. The length of the CDR3 is 15 residues. The germline V gene has CDR1 MDHEN and CDR2 SYDVKM. The V gene lost 5 bases and the J gene lost 1 base, with 12 bases spanning the gap. The CDR3 region is CASSPGTGSGNTIYF. The CDR3 DNA reads as TGTGCCAGCAGTCCTGGCACGGGTTCTGGAAACACCATATATTTT. The entire variable domain, with the rest obtained from reference TRBV28 and TRBJ1-3, is as follows: DVKVTQSSRYLVKRTGEKVFLECVQDMDHENMFWYRQDPGLGLRLIYFSYDVKMKEKGDIPEGYSVSREKKERFSLILESASTNQTSMYLCASSPGTGSGNTIYFGEGSWLTVV.

The table lists this clonotype with many counts. This chain connects TRBV3-1 to TRBJ2-7; TRBD2 matches at 10 bases. V lost 5 bases to trimming and J lost 7 bases; unmatched junction nucleotides: 8. Germline lookup yields CDR1 LGHDT and CDR2 YNNKEL (reference sequence). This CDR3 is 14 amino acids long. The CDR3 nucleotides are TGTGCCAGCAGCTTGTCCGGGACTAGCGCTGAGCAGTACTTC. This codes for CASSLSGTSAEQYF.

This clonotype was seen many times. CDR3 DNA: TGCAGCGGGGGACAGGGGGGGAATGAGCAGTTCTTC. Amino acid sequence: CSGGQGGNEQFF. The chain employs TRBV29-1 and TRBJ2-1, with 11 positions matching TRBD1. The J segment lost 7 bases and the V segment lost 7 bases, leaving 3 bases of the junction unmatched. CDR3 length equals 12 residues. Germline V gene sequence: CDR1 SQVTM, CDR2 ANQGSEA.

This clonotype was found many times. The chain carries TRBV10-3 and TRBJ2-1, with a possible D match to TRBD1 (5 bases). The ends were cut back, 7 bases at V and 2 bases at J, with 6 bases in the middle. This CDR3 contains 12 residues. The V gene's germline CDR1 is ENHRY and CDR2 SYGVKD. DNA for the CDR3: TGTGCCATCATGGACACCTACAATGAGCAGTTCTTC. It specifies CAIMDTYNEQFF.

This clonotype showed up many times. V is TRBV5-6 and J is TRBJ2-1; TRBD2 might be the D (6 bases). Germline-derived CDR1 and CDR2 are SGHDT and YYEEEE. This CDR3 spans 15 amino acids. V dropped 2 bases and J dropped 8 bases, with 17 bases sitting between them. The CDR3 coding sequence is TGTGCCAGCAGCTTCCGGGACTCAAAGGCTTATGAGCAGTTCTTC. As protein: CASSFRDSKAYEQFF.

Of note for this clonotype: A single base is all that separates this from a far larger clone, so a read error is likely. The chain uses TRBV9 and TRBJ2-7; 7 nucleotides agree with TRBD2. Germline trimming cut 5 bases from V and 7 bases from J; bases unmatched to any gene: 15. Germline V gene sequence: CDR1 SGDLS, CDR2 YYNGEE. The CDR3 extends over 15 amino acids. This chain's CDR3 is CASSRAGRADNEQYF. The CDR3 DNA follows: TGTGCCAGCAGTCGAGCGGGGAGGGCCGACAATGAGCAGTACTTC.

This clonotype was seen repeatedly, ten times or more. The V call is TRBV10-3, the J call TRBJ1-1; unclear D gene. This CDR3 spans 15 amino acids. V was pared by 4 bases and J by 4 bases, with 16 bases between. Germline CDR1 is ENHRY and CDR2 is SYGVKD. The CDR3 loop reads CAISAEGGLSTEAFF. CDR3 in DNA: TGTGCCATCAGTGCTGAGGGAGGTTTAAGCACTGAAGCTTTCTTT.